Presented here are 11 T cell receptor beta chains from one specimen sequenced in a study of blood T cell repertoires in COVID-19. The assay was immunoSEQ multiplex PCR, and TCRdb's table has in-frame clones only and misses some. Of hundreds of thousands of clones listed, around 86% are singletons. The source material was peripheral blood. The receptor set was obtained from a man between 65 and 85 years old with acute or convalescent COVID-19.

This sequence joins TRBV9 and TRBJ2-3; D may be TRBD2 (6 bases). CDR3 length: 14 amino acids. V was clipped by 4 bases and J by 7 bases, with 16 bases between them. Germline V CDR1 and CDR2: SGDLS, YYNGEE. The CDR3, as DNA: TGTGCCAGCAGCACCGGACCCGGGGGTCATACGCAGTATTTT. It specifies CASSTGPGGHTQYF.

This clone was observed a single time. V and J are TRBV7-6 and TRBJ2-3; 9 nucleotides match TRBD2. Germline values: CDR1 SGHVS, CDR2 FNYEAQ. The CDR3 contains 16 residues. J gave up 0 bases and V 5 bases, and 6 bases lay outside the gene matches. CDR3 DNA sequence: TGTGCCAGCAGCCGGGAAGCGGGGGGAAGCACAGATACGCAGTATTTT. As protein: CASSREAGGSTDTQYF.

This clone was seen only once. This chain joins TRBV19 and TRBJ2-7; TRBD1 matches 8 bases. The CDR3 length is 14 residues. The trim removed 5 bases at V and 3 bases at J, leaving 6 bases unmatched. Germline V gives CDR1 LNHDA, CDR2 SQIVND (reference sequence). The DNA of the CDR3 is TGTGCCAGTAGTCTCCGGGACAGGTACTACGAGCAGTACTTC. As protein: CASSLRDRYYEQYF.

The gene calls are TRBV7-2 and TRBJ1-6; no definite D call. The CDR3 loop spans 15 amino acids. CDR1 is SGHTA and CDR2 is FQGNSA in the germline V gene. Trimming removed 5 bases from V and 5 bases from J, with 13 bases in between. The CDR3 here is CASSPAGADNSPLHF. In nucleotides, the CDR3 is TGTGCCAGCAGCCCGGCAGGCGCTGATAATTCACCCCTCCACTTT.

The genes are TRBV9 and TRBJ1-6; maybe TRBD1 (6 bases). Per germline, CDR1 SGDLS and CDR2 YYNGEE. V gave up 4 bases and J gave up 4 bases, with 12 bases separating them. The CDR3 spans 15 residues. The CDR3 DNA reads as TGTGCCAGCAGCCCGTACAGGGAGTATAATTCACCCCTCCACTTT. It translates to CASSPYREYNSPLHF.

The V gene is TRBV7-9, the J gene TRBJ2-1, with TRBD2 as a possible D gene (5 bases). Per germline, CDR1 SEHNR and CDR2 FQNEAQ (reference sequence). V was shortened by 3 bases and J by 16 bases, with 16 bases between the two germline ends. The length of the CDR3 is 12 residues. Here the CDR3 reads CASSLVAGVLFF. DNA of the CDR3: TGTGCCAGCAGCTTGGTGGCCGGGGTACTATTCTTC.

The chain couples TRBV20-1 to TRBJ1-5; 10 bases are a match to TRBD1. Looked up from germline, CDR1 is DFQATT and CDR2 is SNEGSKA (reference sequence). This CDR3 spans 17 amino acids. The V gene end was trimmed by 3 bases and the J gene end by 6 bases; junction bases not matched to a gene: 14. The CDR3: CSASLLAPGQGIQPQHF. DNA of the CDR3: TGCAGTGCTAGTCTATTAGCTCCGGGACAGGGGATTCAGCCCCAGCATTTT.

The chain has TRBV19 and TRBJ1-3; 10 bases fit TRBD1. Losses at the gene ends were 6 bases for V and 2 bases for J; bases not matched to a gene: 7. Germline CDR1 reads LNHDA; CDR2 reads SQIVND (reference sequence). The CDR3 sequence is 16 residues long. CDR3 in amino acids: CASSPRGQGAGNTIYF. CDR3 in DNA: TGTGCCAGTAGCCCTCGAGGACAGGGGGCTGGAAACACCATATATTTT.

This chain uses TRBV12-3 or TRBV12-4 with TRBJ1-1; 8 positions agree with TRBD1. Trimming at V came to 6 bases and at J to 11 bases, leaving 11 bases not matched to a gene. The CDR3 sequence is 13 residues long. The CDR3 region has the DNA TGTGCCAGCAGGGGCACAGGGGGTTCTGGGGCTTTCTTT. Translating gives CASRGTGGSGAFF.

V gene TRBV3-1 (or the pseudogene TRBV3-2) combines with J gene TRBJ2-1, with 10 nucleotides matching TRBD2. Germline-derived CDR1 and CDR2 are LGHDT and YNNKEL (reference sequence). This CDR3 contains 14 residues. V trimming: 0 bases; J trimming: 7 bases; junction bases outside the gene matches: 0. The CDR3: CASSQEGLANEQFF. CDR3 DNA: TGTGCCAGCAGCCAAGAGGGACTAGCGAATGAGCAGTTCTTC.

The J gene is TRBJ1-1, the V gene TRBV6-5; D unresolved. Germline values: CDR1 MNHEY, CDR2 SVGAGI. V was shortened by 2 bases and J by 4 bases, with 11 bases between the two germline ends. The CDR3 spans 14 residues. CDR3 bases: TGTGCCAGCAGTTACGCGGGAGGTACCACTGAAGCTTTCTTT. Protein sequence: CASSYAGGTTEAFF.